The subject of this entry is one TCR beta chain. The sample comes from a study of OX40 agonist ivuxolimab in advanced cancers. Looking at the study overall: The eligibility criteria allowed prior anti-PD-1, anti-PD-L1 or anti-CTLA-4 therapy, and approximately 40% had some.

Trimming took 2 bases from V and 3 from J, leaving 14 bases between them. Germline CDR1 and CDR2: LGHNA and YNFKEQ. This CDR3 comprises 15 residues. Measured with immunoSEQ multiplex PCR; TCRdb has only the in-frame clones, and not every one. The table has 65,000 to 90,000 clones, roughly nine tenths seen once. Source: CD4+ or CD8+ T cells sorted from blood, taken in a trial of the OX40 agonist ivuxolimab. V and J are TRBV4-2 and TRBJ2-7; maybe TRBD2 (6 bases). This TCR came from an adult with an advanced solid tumor such as melanoma, head and neck, liver or kidney cancer. The CDR3 loop reads CASSQIAEPGYEQYF. The CDR3 nucleotides are TGTGCCAGCAGCCAAATAGCGGAGCCAGGCTACGAGCAGTACTTC.